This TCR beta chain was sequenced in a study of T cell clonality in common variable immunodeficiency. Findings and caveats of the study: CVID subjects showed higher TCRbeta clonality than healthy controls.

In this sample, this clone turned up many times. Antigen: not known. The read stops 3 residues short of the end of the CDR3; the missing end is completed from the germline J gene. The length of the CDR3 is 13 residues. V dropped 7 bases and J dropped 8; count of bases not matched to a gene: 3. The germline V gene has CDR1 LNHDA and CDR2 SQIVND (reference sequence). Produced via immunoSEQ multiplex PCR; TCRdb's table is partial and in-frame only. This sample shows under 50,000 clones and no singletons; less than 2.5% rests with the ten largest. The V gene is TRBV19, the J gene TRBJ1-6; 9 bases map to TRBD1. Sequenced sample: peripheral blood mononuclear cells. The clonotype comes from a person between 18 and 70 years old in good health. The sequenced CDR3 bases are TGTGCCAGTATGGGACAGGGCGATTCACCC. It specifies CASMGQGDSP. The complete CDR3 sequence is CASMGQGDSPLHF.